This T cell receptor (beta chain) was sequenced during a study of blood T cell repertoires in COVID-19. Study as a whole: The United States, Italy and Spain supplied acute and convalescent COVID-19 samples. Nucleic acid was either cDNA or gDNA, and it came from T cells, B-cell-depleted T cells, or PBMCs.

The assay was immunoSEQ multiplex PCR, and TCRdb's table has in-frame clones only and misses some. The data contain some 70,000 clones, about 86% of them singletons. This CDR3 region has 14 residues. V lost 0 bases, J lost 8 bases, and 10 bases lay in between. The V gene's germline CDR1 is SGHAT and CDR2 FQNNGV. Sequencing was carried out using peripheral blood. This chain links TRBV11-2 with TRBJ2-2; tentative D call: TRBD1 (6 bases). The TCR originated in a woman aged 55-70 years with acute or convalescent COVID-19. The DNA of the CDR3 is TGTGCCAGCAGCTTAGAACAGGGTGCAGGGGAGCTGTTTTTT. It encodes CASSLEQGAGELFF.